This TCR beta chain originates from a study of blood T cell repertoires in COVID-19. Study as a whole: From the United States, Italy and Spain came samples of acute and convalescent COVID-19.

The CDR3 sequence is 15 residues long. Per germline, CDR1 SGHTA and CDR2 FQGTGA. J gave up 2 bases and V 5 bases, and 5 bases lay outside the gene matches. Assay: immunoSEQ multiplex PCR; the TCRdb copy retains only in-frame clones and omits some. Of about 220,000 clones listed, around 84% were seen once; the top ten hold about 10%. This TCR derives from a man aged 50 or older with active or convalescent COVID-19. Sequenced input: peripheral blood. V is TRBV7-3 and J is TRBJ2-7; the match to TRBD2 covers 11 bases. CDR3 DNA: TGTGCCAGCAGCCTACTAGCGGGGGCACCCTACGAGCAGTACTTC. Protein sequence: CASSLLAGAPYEQYF. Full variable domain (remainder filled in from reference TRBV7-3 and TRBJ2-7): GAGVSQTPSNKVTEKGKYVELRCDPISGHTALYWYRQSLGQGPEFLIYFQGTGAADDSGLPNDRFFAVRPEGSVSTLKIQRTERGDSAVYLCASSLLAGAPYEQYFGPGTRLTVT.